The source of this T cell receptor beta chain is a study of blood T cell repertoires in COVID-19. Overall study: Spain, Italy and the United States supplied samples that represented acute and convalescent COVID-19. T cells, B-cell-depleted T cells, or PBMCs supplied cDNA or gDNA.

As processed by the authors: How many nucleated cells were present was estimated from reference gene primer amplification. TCRdb's copy holds only in-frame clones and misses some; the assay was immunoSEQ multiplex PCR. The DNA was the basis for D and trimming; V, J and clone size are from that table. The table has approximately 10,000 clones, roughly 86% seen once. This clone was detected once. Germline V gives CDR1 SGHAT, CDR2 FQNNGV. The V segment lost 5 bases and the J segment 0 bases; nucleotides outside the gene matches: 12. The CDR3 is 17 amino acids. The V call is TRBV11-2, the J call TRBJ2-7; 8 bases are a match to TRBD2. This clonotype was sampled from a man between 50 and 59 years old with active COVID-19. Material: peripheral blood. CDR3 loop: CASSINTGGDSSYEQYF. The DNA for the CDR3 is TGTGCCAGCAGCATTAATACGGGGGGGGACTCCTCCTACGAGCAGTACTTC.